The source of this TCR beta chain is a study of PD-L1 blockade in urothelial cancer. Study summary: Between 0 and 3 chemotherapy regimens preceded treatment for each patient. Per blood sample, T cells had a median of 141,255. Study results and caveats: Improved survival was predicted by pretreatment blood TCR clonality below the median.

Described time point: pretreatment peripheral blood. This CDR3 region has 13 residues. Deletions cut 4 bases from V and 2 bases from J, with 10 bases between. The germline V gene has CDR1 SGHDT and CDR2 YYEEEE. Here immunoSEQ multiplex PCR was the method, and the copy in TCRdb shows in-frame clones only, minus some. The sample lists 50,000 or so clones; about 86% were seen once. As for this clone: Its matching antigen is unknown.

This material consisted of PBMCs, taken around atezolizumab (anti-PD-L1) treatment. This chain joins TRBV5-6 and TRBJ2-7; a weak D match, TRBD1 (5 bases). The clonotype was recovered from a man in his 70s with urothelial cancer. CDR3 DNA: TGTGCCAGCAGCGGGGCTGTTGCCTACGAGCAGTACTTC. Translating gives CASSGAVAYEQYF.